The rows below give T cell receptor beta chains drawn from one sample of a study of T cells in Graves' hyperthyroidism and ophthalmopathy. TCRdb analysed the multiplex PCR reads with MiXCR anew, one entry per CDR3 protein. Of 300,000 to 350,000 distinct CDR3 sequences in the sample, about 15% were seen once. The sample taken for sequencing was blood. The source of these receptors is a man aged 25 to 45 with Graves' hyperthyroidism. Both conserved end residues are part of each CDR3. Fields, in order: V gene, J gene, clone size, D gene, CDR3 protein, CDR3 DNA. D genes are given only for firm matches. Clone size appears in some rows only: once, few, many, or a class for an expanded clone.

>TRBV3-1|TRBJ2-3|many|NA
CASSPLSGDTQYF
TGTGCCAGCAGCCCTTTGTCGGGAGATACGCAGTATTTT
>TRBV27|TRBJ2-1|many|NA
CASSFLGGSSYNEQFF
TGTGCCAGCAGTTTTCTAGGGGGGAGCTCCTACAATGAGCAGTTCTTC
>TRBV4-1|TRBJ2-1|NA|TRBD2
CASSQGGRVSYNEQFF
TGTGCCAGCAGCCAAGGCGGGAGGGTCTCCTACAATGAGCAGTTCTTC
>TRBV12-3/TRBV12-4|TRBJ2-7|NA|NA
CASSPSGIGSYEQYF
TGTGCCAGCAGCCCGTCAGGGATCGGCTCCTACGAGCAGTACTTC
>TRBV7-8|TRBJ2-5|many|NA
CASSFAGGTQYF
TGTGCCAGCAGCTTCGCCGGGGGGACCCAGTACTTC
>TRBV28|TRBJ1-1|NA|NA
CATRGALNTEAFF
TGTGCCACCAGAGGGGCCTTGAACACTGAAGCTTTCTTT
>TRBV3-1|TRBJ1-1|once|NA
CASIGKGKGEAFF
TGTGCCAGCATAGGTAAGGGGAAGGGTGAAGCTTTCTTT
>TRBV5-6|TRBJ1-4|few|TRBD1
CASSFRGGLGEKLFF
TGTGCCAGCAGCTTCAGGGGGGGTCTAGGTGAAAAACTGTTTTTT
>TRBV18|TRBJ2-2|many|NA
CASSPVAQTGELFF
TGTGCCAGCTCACCTGTTGCCCAAACCGGGGAGCTGTTTTTT
>TRBV7-6|TRBJ2-7|few|NA
CASSNGGEQYF
TGTGCCAGCAGCAACGGAGGCGAGCAGTACTTC
>TRBV20-1|TRBJ1-2|NA|NA
CSAPLGNRGYTF
TGCAGTGCTCCCTTGGGGAATCGGGGCTACACCTTC
>TRBV27|TRBJ2-2|NA|NA
CASSFYPTGGRGELFF
TGTGCCAGCAGTTTTTACCCCACTGGGGGCCGCGGGGAGCTGTTTTTT
>TRBV20-1|TRBJ1-2|few|TRBD1
CSARGRDRSYGYTF
TGCAGTGCTAGGGGCCGGGACAGAAGCTATGGCTACACCTTC
>TRBV30|TRBJ1-2|few|NA
CAWSMMGKSGYTF
TGTGCCTGGAGTATGATGGGGAAATCTGGCTACACCTTC
>TRBV29-1|TRBJ2-2|NA|TRBD2
CSVRGISGRAGGELFF
TGCAGTGTACGGGGGATTAGCGGGAGGGCCGGCGGGGAGCTGTTTTTT
>TRBV18|TRBJ1-2|many|NA
CASSPGAGESYTF
TGTGCCAGCTCACCGGGGGCAGGGGAGAGCTACACCTTC
>TRBV11-1|TRBJ2-1|NA|NA
CASSLTWGRNNEQFF
TGTGCCAGCAGCTTAACTTGGGGCCGGAACAATGAGCAGTTCTTC
>TRBV30|TRBJ2-2|many|NA
CAWSGTPSYTGELFF
TGTGCCTGGAGTGGGACTCCATCGTACACCGGGGAGCTGTTTTTT
>TRBV6-1|TRBJ2-1|once|NA
CASSDDTLDEQFF
TGTGCCAGCAGTGACGACACCCTGGATGAGCAGTTCTTC
>TRBV7-2|TRBJ2-1|NA|NA
CASSQDPARAYNEQFF
TGTGCCAGCAGCCAAGACCCAGCGAGAGCCTACAATGAGCAGTTCTTC
>TRBV4-1|TRBJ2-7|NA|NA
CASSTSSSTYEQYF
TGCGCCAGCAGCACGAGTAGCTCAACATACGAGCAGTACTTC
>TRBV12-3/TRBV12-4|TRBJ1-5|few|NA
CASRTEGNQPQHF
TGTGCCAGCAGGACCGAGGGAAATCAGCCCCAGCATTTT
>TRBV10-3|TRBJ2-7|many|TRBD2
CAISESGTSGRYEQYF
TGTGCCATCAGTGAGTCGGGGACTAGCGGGAGGTACGAGCAGTACTTC
>TRBV11-2|TRBJ2-5|many|NA
CASSLAPGEGETQYF
TGTGCCAGCAGCTTAGCCCCGGGAGAAGGAGAGACCCAGTACTTC
>TRBV5-1|TRBJ2-1|few|TRBD2
CASSLLAWAYNEQFF
TGCGCCAGCAGCTTACTAGCGTGGGCTTACAATGAGCAGTTCTTC
>TRBV2|TRBJ1-5|NA|TRBD1
CATGIDRGNSNQPQHF
TGTGCCACAGGGATCGACAGGGGTAATAGCAATCAGCCCCAGCATTTT
>TRBV3-1|TRBJ2-1|many|TRBD1
CASSQAGSGGSNEQFF
TGTGCCAGCAGCCAAGCCGGGTCAGGGGGCTCCAATGAGCAGTTCTTC